This T cell receptor (beta chain) is drawn from a study of T cells after yellow fever vaccination. Findings of the study overall: Among primary-vaccination clones, most reappeared after the booster, at about 95% for CD4 and around 91% for CD8.

CDR1 SGHRS and CDR2 YFSETQ come from the germline V gene. The CDR3 is 18 residues long. Trimming removed 0 bases from V and 0 bases from J, with 16 bases in between. Turning to this clonotype: Its antigen remains unknown.

Using its own MiXCR run on the 5' RACE reads, TCRdb lists one record per CDR3 protein. The repertoire has fewer than 85,000 distinct CDR3 sequences, approximately 8% of them found once; the top ten carry around 38%. The TCR comes from a man aged 25-45 years who received the YFV17D yellow fever vaccine. The chain links TRBV5-1 to TRBJ2-1; weak D call: TRBD2 (6 bases). Sequencing used CD8+ T cells sorted from PBMCs, obtained on the day of the yellow fever booster vaccination. The CDR3 sequence is CASSLGVGGDSSYNEQFF. The CDR3 coding sequence is TGCGCCAGCAGCTTGGGGGTTGGCGGGGATAGCTCCTACAATGAGCAGTTCTTC. The full variable domain, rest sourced from reference TRBV5-1 and TRBJ2-1, is KAGVTQTPRYLIKTRGQQVTLSCSPISGHRSVSWYQQTPGQGLQFLFEYFSETQRNKGNFPGRFSGRQFSNSRSEMNVSTLELGDSALYLCASSLGVGGDSSYNEQFFGPGTRLTVL.